This is a list of T cell receptor beta chains from one sample in a study of neoadjuvant anti-PD-1 for oral cavity cancer. The protocol was immunoSEQ multiplex PCR, while the TCRdb copy is restricted to in-frame clones and leaves out a portion. The repertoire consists of 14,000 or so clones, with around 60% occurring once and the leading ten covering around 2.7%. The sample in question was PBMCs, obtained before nivolumab (anti-PD-1) treatment. These receptors all come from a person between 40 and 80 years old with oral cavity squamous cell carcinoma. The CDR3 runs from the conserved cysteine through the conserved F or W. The D gene is left open where the match is weak. Part of the rows lack a size; the others show once, few, many or a class for expanded clones.

size: -; J: TRBJ2-1; D: TRBD2; V: TRBV6-1; DNA: TGTGCCAGCAATACCGGGGGGACCTACAATGAGCAGTTCTTC; CDR3: CASNTGGTYNEQFF
size: -; J: TRBJ2-1; D: -; V: TRBV2; DNA: TGTGCCAGCAGTGAAGTAAGGGGAGATGAGCAGTTCTTC; CDR3: CASSEVRGDEQFF
size: -; J: TRBJ2-7; D: -; V: TRBV9; DNA: TGTGCCAGCAGCGTAGCTATTAGCGCCAGCGTAGACGAGCAGTACTTC; CDR3: CASSVAISASVDEQYF
size: -; J: TRBJ2-4; D: TRBD1; V: TRBV6-1; DNA: TGTGCCAGCAGTGCCTACCAGGGGACAGGGAACATTCAGTACTTC; CDR3: CASSAYQGTGNIQYF
size: -; J: TRBJ1-2; D: -; V: TRBV15; DNA: TGTGCCACCAGCAGACGGGCCACCTTGAATGGCTACACCTTC; CDR3: CATSRRATLNGYTF
size: -; J: TRBJ1-1; D: -; V: TRBV4-2; DNA: TGTGCCAGCAGCGGCCCCCTGGACAGCCGATCGACTGAAGCTTTCTTT; CDR3: CASSGPLDSRSTEAFF
size: once; J: TRBJ2-1; D: -; V: TRBV27; DNA: TGTGCCAGCAGTTTCTTAAGCTCCTACAATGAGCAGTTCTTC; CDR3: CASSFLSSYNEQFF
size: -; J: TRBJ2-7; D: TRBD1; V: TRBV4-1; DNA: TGCGCCAGCAGCCAGGCTACAGGGGGCGCACGATACGAGCAGTACTTC; CDR3: CASSQATGGARYEQYF
size: -; J: TRBJ2-7; D: -; V: TRBV7-9; DNA: TGTGCCAGCAGCCCAGGGGGTATGCGGGAAACAAACGAGCAGTACTTC; CDR3: CASSPGGMRETNEQYF
size: -; J: TRBJ2-1; D: TRBD2; V: TRBV19; DNA: TGTGCCAGTAGTATTCTTCGCGGGACTAGCGAAAAGCAGTTCTTC; CDR3: CASSILRGTSEKQFF
size: -; J: TRBJ2-7; D: -; V: TRBV25-1; DNA: TGTGCCAGCAGTGAGGGGCACTACGAGCAGTACTTC; CDR3: CASSEGHYEQYF
size: -; J: TRBJ1-2; D: TRBD1; V: TRBV27; DNA: TGTGCCAGCAGTCAGGGACAGACCTATGGCTACACCTTC; CDR3: CASSQGQTYGYTF
size: -; J: TRBJ2-7; D: -; V: TRBV11-2; DNA: TGTGCCAGCAGCTTAGTAACAGTCTCCTACGAGCAGTACTTC; CDR3: CASSLVTVSYEQYF
size: once; J: TRBJ1-5; D: -; V: TRBV19; DNA: TGTGCCAGTAGTATTTGGTTGAAGCCGGGCCAGGTCAATCAGCCCCAGCATTTT; CDR3: CASSIWLKPGQVNQPQHF
size: -; J: TRBJ1-1; D: TRBD1; V: TRBV11-2; DNA: TGTGCCAGCAGCACCAGGGGGGTACCCACTGAAGCTTTCTTT; CDR3: CASSTRGVPTEAFF
size: few; J: TRBJ1-6; D: -; V: TRBV5-1; DNA: TGCGCCAGCAGCTTGGAAGGGGGCTCCTATAATTCACCCCTCCACTTT; CDR3: CASSLEGGSYNSPLHF
size: few; J: TRBJ1-2; D: -; V: TRBV2; DNA: TGTGCCAGCAGAGACACCGCTAACTATGGCTACACCTTC; CDR3: CASRDTANYGYTF
size: -; J: TRBJ2-5; D: -; V: TRBV11-2; DNA: TGTGCCAGCAGCTTAGAACTAGCTAAACAAGAGACCCAGTACTTC; CDR3: CASSLELAKQETQYF
size: -; J: TRBJ1-5; D: -; V: TRBV21-1; DNA: TGTGCCAGCAGCAACCTTCCCGACAGGGGGCAGGAGGGTCAGCCCCAGCATTTT; CDR3: CASSNLPDRGQEGQPQHF
size: few; J: TRBJ2-5; D: -; V: TRBV5-4; DNA: TGTGCCAGCAGCTTGTCGGAACAAGAGACCCAGTACTTC; CDR3: CASSLSEQETQYF
size: few; J: TRBJ2-7; D: TRBD1; V: TRBV6-5; DNA: TGTGCCAGCAGTTTCCTGGGGACAGGGATCCACGAGCAGTACTTC; CDR3: CASSFLGTGIHEQYF
size: -; J: TRBJ1-5; D: -; V: TRBV9; DNA: TGTGCCAGCAGCGTAGACGCGGTCAATCAGCCCCAGCATTTT; CDR3: CASSVDAVNQPQHF
size: -; J: TRBJ2-2; D: -; V: TRBV11-1; DNA: TGTGCCAGCAGCTTAACAGGCGGGGAGCTGTTTTTT; CDR3: CASSLTGGELFF
size: -; J: TRBJ2-2; D: -; V: TRBV9; DNA: TGTGCCAGCAGCGTAAGCGTAGGGGGTCTCACCGGGGAGCTGTTTTTT; CDR3: CASSVSVGGLTGELFF
size: -; J: TRBJ1-1; D: -; V: TRBV6-1; DNA: TGTGCCAGCAGGGAGGGGCCGGAAGCTGAAGCTTTCTTT; CDR3: CASREGPEAEAFF
size: few; J: TRBJ1-2; D: -; V: TRBV2; DNA: TGTGCCAGCAGCAAGTACATGGATCCCCCGCTAAGTGGCTACACCTTC; CDR3: CASSKYMDPPLSGYTF
size: few; J: TRBJ2-2; D: TRBD2; V: TRBV4-1; DNA: TGCGCCAGCAGCCAGCTACGACTAGCGGGGGGGCGATTTACCGGGGAGCTGTTTTTT; CDR3: CASSQLRLAGGRFTGELFF
size: -; J: TRBJ2-7; D: -; V: TRBV7-6; DNA: TGTGCCAGCAGCTCGTCGGGTGGCTTGTCCGAGCAGTACTTC; CDR3: CASSSSGGLSEQYF
size: -; J: TRBJ2-7; D: -; V: TRBV7-9; DNA: TGTGCCAGCAGCTTAATGTTCTACGAGCAGTACTTC; CDR3: CASSLMFYEQYF
size: -; J: TRBJ2-1; D: TRBD2; V: TRBV7-8; DNA: TGTGCCAGCAGCCACGGGAGGGGAAATGAGCAGTTCTTC; CDR3: CASSHGRGNEQFF
size: -; J: TRBJ2-3; D: TRBD2; V: TRBV9; DNA: TGTGCCAGCAGCGGCCAAAGACTAGCGGGAGGAGATACGCAGTATTTT; CDR3: CASSGQRLAGGDTQYF
size: -; J: TRBJ2-1; D: -; V: TRBV5-1; DNA: TGCGCCAGCAGTTCGAATGGAGGGTTGAATGAGCAGTTCTTC; CDR3: CASSSNGGLNEQFF
size: -; J: TRBJ2-7; D: TRBD2; V: TRBV7-9; DNA: TGTGCCAGCCACATAGGGGCTAGCGGGTCCTACGAGCAGTACTTC; CDR3: CASHIGASGSYEQYF
size: -; J: TRBJ2-5; D: -; V: TRBV15; DNA: TGTGCCACCAGCAGAGATAAGGGGCCGGTTCGGACCCAGTACTTC; CDR3: CATSRDKGPVRTQYF
size: -; J: TRBJ2-5; D: -; V: TRBV10-3; DNA: TGTGCCATCAGTGAAGTCCGTGACCCTCGTATGAGGAAGACCCAGTACTTC; CDR3: CAISEVRDPRMRKTQYF
size: -; J: TRBJ2-7; D: TRBD2; V: TRBV10-3; DNA: TGTGCCATCAGTGAGGTTGCTAGCGGGACCTACGAGCAGTACTTC; CDR3: CAISEVASGTYEQYF
size: -; J: TRBJ2-5; D: TRBD1; V: TRBV9; DNA: TGTGCCAGCAGCGTCTCAGGGGGCGAGGTGGAGACCCAGTACTTC; CDR3: CASSVSGGEVETQYF
size: -; J: TRBJ2-3; D: TRBD2; V: TRBV11-3; DNA: TGTGCCAGCAGCTTAGTAGCGGGGGGCCCCCCCCATACGCAGTATTTT; CDR3: CASSLVAGGPPHTQYF
size: -; J: TRBJ2-3; D: TRBD2; V: TRBV5-1; DNA: TGCGCCAGCAGCTTGCCCCGGGACTACACAGATACGCAGTATTTT; CDR3: CASSLPRDYTDTQYF
size: -; J: TRBJ1-5; D: TRBD1; V: TRBV7-2; DNA: TGTGCCAGCAGCTCATCGGGACAGGGAGGAAATTCGCCCCAGCATTTT; CDR3: CASSSSGQGGNSPQHF
size: few; J: TRBJ1-6; D: -; V: TRBV27; DNA: TGTGCCAGCAGCCGGGACATAAATTATAATTCACCCCTCCACTTT; CDR3: CASSRDINYNSPLHF
size: few; J: TRBJ2-2; D: -; V: TRBV7-9; DNA: TGTGCCAGCAGCTTTGAGGGCACCGGGGAGCTGTTTTTT; CDR3: CASSFEGTGELFF
size: -; J: TRBJ2-2; D: -; V: TRBV5-8; DNA: TGTGCCAGCAGCTTTATTTTCAGCTCCGCGAACACCGGGGAGCTGTTTTTT; CDR3: CASSFIFSSANTGELFF